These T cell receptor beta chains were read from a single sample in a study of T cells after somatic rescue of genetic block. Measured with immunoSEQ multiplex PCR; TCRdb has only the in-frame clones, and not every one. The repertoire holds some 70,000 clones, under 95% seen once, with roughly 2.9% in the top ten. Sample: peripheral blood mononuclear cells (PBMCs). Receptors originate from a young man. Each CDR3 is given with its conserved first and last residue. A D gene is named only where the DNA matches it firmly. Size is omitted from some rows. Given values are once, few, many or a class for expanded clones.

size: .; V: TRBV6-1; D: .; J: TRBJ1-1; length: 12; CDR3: CASSVGETEAFF; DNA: TGTGCCAGCAGTGTGGGGGAGACTGAAGCTTTCTTT
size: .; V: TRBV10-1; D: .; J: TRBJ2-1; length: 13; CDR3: CASSDLQGHEQFF; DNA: TGCGCCAGCAGCGACTTACAGGGTCATGAGCAGTTCTTC
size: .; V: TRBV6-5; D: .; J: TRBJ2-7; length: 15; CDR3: CASSSIIDSPYEQYF; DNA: TGTGCCAGCAGTTCCATCATTGACTCCCCCTACGAGCAGTACTTC
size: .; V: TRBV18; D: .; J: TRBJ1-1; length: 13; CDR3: CASSLGVGTEAFF; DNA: TGTGCCAGCAGCTTGGGGGTTGGGACTGAAGCTTTCTTT
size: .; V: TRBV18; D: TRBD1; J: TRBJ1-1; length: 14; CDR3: CASSAGQGNTEAFF; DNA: TGTGCCAGCTCAGCGGGACAGGGGAACACTGAAGCTTTCTTT
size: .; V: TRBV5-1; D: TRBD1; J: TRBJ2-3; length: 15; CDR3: CASSLLQGAKDTQYF; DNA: TGCGCCAGCAGCTTGTTACAGGGGGCGAAAGATACGCAGTATTTT
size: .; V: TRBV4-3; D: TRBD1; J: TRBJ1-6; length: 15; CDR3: CASSQAGQGQEPLHF; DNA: TGCGCCAGCAGCCAGGCGGGACAGGGGCAAGAACCCCTCCACTTT
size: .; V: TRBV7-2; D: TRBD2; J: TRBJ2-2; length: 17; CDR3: CASSLNSGRAGTGELFF; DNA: TGTGCCAGCAGCTTGAATAGCGGGAGGGCGGGAACCGGGGAGCTGTTTTTT
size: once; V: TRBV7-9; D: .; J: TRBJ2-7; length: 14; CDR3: CASSPSASSYEQYF; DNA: TGTGCCAGCAGCCCTAGCGCCAGCTCCTACGAGCAGTACTTC
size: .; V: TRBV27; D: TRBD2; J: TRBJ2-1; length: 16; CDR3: CASQTSGGGSYNEQFF; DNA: TGTGCCAGCCAGACTAGCGGGGGGGGTTCCTACAATGAGCAGTTCTTC
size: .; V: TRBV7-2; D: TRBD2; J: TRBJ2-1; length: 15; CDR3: CASSFGGSSYNEQFF; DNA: TGTGCCAGCAGTTTTGGCGGGAGCTCCTACAATGAGCAGTTCTTC
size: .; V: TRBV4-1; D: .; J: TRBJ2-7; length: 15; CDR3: CASSQEGSFSYEQYF; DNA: TGCGCCAGCAGCCAAGAGGGCAGCTTCTCCTACGAGCAGTACTTC
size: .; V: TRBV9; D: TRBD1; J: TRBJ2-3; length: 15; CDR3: CASSLGQAPTDTQYF; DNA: TGTGCCAGCAGCCTCGGACAGGCCCCCACAGATACGCAGTATTTT
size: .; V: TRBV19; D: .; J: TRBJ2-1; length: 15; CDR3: CASRKIYRDHNEQFF; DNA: TGTGCCAGTAGGAAAATTTACCGGGACCACAATGAGCAGTTCTTC
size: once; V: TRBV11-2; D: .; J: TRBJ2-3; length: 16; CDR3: CASSLGGLRGADTQYF; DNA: TGTGCCAGCAGCTTAGGGGGACTCCGAGGGGCAGATACGCAGTATTTT
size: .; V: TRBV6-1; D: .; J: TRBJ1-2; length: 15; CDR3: CASSERVPQGYGYTF; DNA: TGTGCCAGCAGTGAACGGGTTCCACAAGGCTATGGCTACACCTTC
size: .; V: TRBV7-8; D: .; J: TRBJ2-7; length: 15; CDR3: CASSSPARPPYEQYF; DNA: TGTGCCAGCAGCTCCCCGGCGAGGCCGCCCTACGAGCAGTACTTC